This T cell receptor beta chain came from a study of metastatic and nonmetastatic thyroid tumors. For this clone: Other DNA sequences in this specimen translate into the identical CDR3.

Nobody among the patients had been given any treatment before thyroid surgery. V was clipped by 3 bases and J by 3 bases; unmatched bases: 15. The CDR3 covers 17 residues. Germline V CDR1 and CDR2: DFQATT, SNEGSKA (reference sequence). TCRdb re-called the PCR reads through MiXCR. The repertoire holds 30,000 to 45,000 clones, with less than 25% as singletons. The sequenced material came from blood. The chain couples TRBV20-1 to TRBJ1-2; TRBD1 matches 8 bases. This sequence was found in a female donor with papillary thyroid cancer or a benign thyroid nodule (not recorded which). Some clones in this sample may be carry-over from other donors' samples. CDR3 in amino acids: CSASTAFSTQGDYGYTF. CDR3 sequence (DNA): TGCAGTGCTAGCACTGCCTTTTCGACACAGGGGGACTATGGCTACACCTTC.